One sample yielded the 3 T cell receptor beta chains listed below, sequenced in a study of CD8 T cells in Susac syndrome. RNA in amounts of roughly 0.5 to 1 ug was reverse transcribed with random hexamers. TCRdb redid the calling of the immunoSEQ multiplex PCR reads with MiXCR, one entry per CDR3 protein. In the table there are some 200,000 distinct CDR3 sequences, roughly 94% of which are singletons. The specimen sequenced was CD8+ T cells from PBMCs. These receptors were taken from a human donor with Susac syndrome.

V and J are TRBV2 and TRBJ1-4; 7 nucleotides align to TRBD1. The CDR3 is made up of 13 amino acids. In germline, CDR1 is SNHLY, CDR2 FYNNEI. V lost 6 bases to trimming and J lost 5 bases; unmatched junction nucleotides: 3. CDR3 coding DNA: TGTGCCAGCAGGGGGACAGACAATGAAAAACTGTTTTTT. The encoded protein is CASRGTDNEKLFF.

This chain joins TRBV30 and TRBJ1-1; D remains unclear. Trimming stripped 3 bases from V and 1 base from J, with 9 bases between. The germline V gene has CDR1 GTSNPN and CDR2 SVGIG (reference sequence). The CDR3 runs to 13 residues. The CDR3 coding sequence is TGTGCCTGGAGGCTGACGGCGAACACTGAAGCTTTCTTT. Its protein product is CAWRLTANTEAFF. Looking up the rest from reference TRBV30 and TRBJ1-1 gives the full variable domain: SQTIHQWPATLVQPVGSPLSLECTVEGTSNPNLYWYRQAAGRGLQLLFYSVGIGQISSEVPQNLSASRPQDRQFILSSKKLLLSDSGFYLCAWRLTANTEAFFGQGTRLTVV.

CDR3 sequence: CASSLVSPNNEQFF. CDR3 bases: TGTGCCAGCAGCTTAGTGTCCCCGAACAATGAGCAGTTCTTC. The genes are TRBV7-2 and TRBJ2-1; D unresolved. Trimming stripped 1 base from V and 5 bases from J, with 9 bases between. CDR3 size: 14 residues. The germline V gene has CDR1 SGHTA and CDR2 FQGNSA. Full variable domain (rest looked up from reference TRBV7-2 and TRBJ2-1): GAGVSQSPSNKVTEKGKDVELRCDPISGHTALYWYRQSLGQGLEFLIYFQGNSAPDKSGLPSDRFSAERTGGSVSTLTIQRTQQEDSAVYLCASSLVSPNNEQFFGPGTRLTVL.